The 30 T cell receptor beta chains in this list originate from one sample, sequenced in a study of beta chain features in type 1 diabetes. Study-wide results and caveats: Across all four CD4+ subsets, people with type 1 diabetes showed modestly shorter TCRB CDR3s.

The investigators reverse transcribed all of the isolated RNA, so they sequenced expressed TCRB transcripts. The assay was immunoSEQ multiplex PCR, and TCRdb's table has in-frame clones only and misses some. The repertoire holds 140,000 to 150,000 clones, with about 12% as singletons. No antigens are known for them. The sample was central memory CD4+ T cells from blood. The source of these receptors is a young man with type 1 diabetes.

Only a few counts were recorded for this clone. This chain links TRBV28 with TRBJ1-6; 8 nucleotides agree with TRBD1. After removal of 6 bases from V and 7 bases from J, the junction contained 11 bases not matched to a gene. CDR1 and CDR2 (germline): MDHEN, SYDVKM. CDR3 length: 16 amino acids. CDR3 protein: CASSSDRGVTNSPLHF. The CDR3 nucleotides are TGTGCCAGCAGCTCCGACAGGGGAGTTACCAATTCACCCCTCCACTTT.

This clone was detected ten times or more. The chain recombines TRBV7-2 with TRBJ2-7, with 9 bases that match TRBD1. Trimming at V came to 5 bases and at J to 7 bases, leaving 15 bases not matched to a gene. Germline-derived CDR1 and CDR2 are SGHTA and FQGNSA. CDR3 length equals 16 residues. The CDR3 DNA sequence: TGTGCCAGCAGCCGAATGGACAGGGGATATATGGGGGAGCAGTACTTC. Its translation: CASSRMDRGYMGEQYF.

This clone was detected only a few times. The chain joins TRBV10-3 to TRBJ2-7, with 7 bases matching TRBD2. CDR1 ENHRY and CDR2 SYGVKD come from the germline V gene. CDR3 length: 15 amino acids. Germline trimming cut 0 bases from V and 6 bases from J; bases unmatched to any gene: 8. The CDR3 spells CAISESAGGGREQYF. The DNA of the CDR3 is TGTGCCATCAGTGAGTCGGCTGGCGGGGGTCGCGAGCAGTACTTC.

This sequence joins TRBV5-1 and TRBJ1-4; D is unresolved. Germline CDR1 SGHRS, CDR2 YFSETQ. There are 14 residues in the CDR3. The germline V and J ends were trimmed by 5 bases and 8 bases, with 16 bases remaining between them. The CDR3, as DNA: TGCGCCAGCAGACTCGTGGAGGGTGAGGAAAAACTGTTTTTT. This sequence encodes CASRLVEGEEKLFF.

The chain carries TRBV5-4 and TRBJ1-1; D might be TRBD1 (5 bases). The CDR3 contains 14 residues. The ends were cut back, 3 bases at V and 1 base at J, with 10 bases in the middle. CDR1 is SGHNT, CDR2 YYREEE, per germline (reference sequence). The CDR3 DNA reads TGTGCCAGCAGCTCAATGACAGCGAACACTGAAGCTTTCTTT. This sequence encodes CASSSMTANTEAFF.

This clone was seen repeatedly, ten times or more. This chain links TRBV11-3 with TRBJ2-3; D is uncertain. V lost 3 bases and J lost 5, with 15 bases in between. The CDR3 covers 15 residues. CDR1 and CDR2 from the germline V gene are SGHNT and YENEEA. CDR3 sequence: CASSFLLGMGDTQYF. The CDR3 coding sequence is TGTGCCAGCAGCTTCTTATTAGGAATGGGAGATACGCAGTATTTT.

This chain connects TRBV7-2 to TRBJ1-2; TRBD1 aligns across 7 bases. Germline-derived CDR1 and CDR2 are SGHTA and FQGNSA. This CDR3 region has 13 residues. With 6 bases clipped from V and 4 bases from J, the junction kept 5 bases outside the gene matches. The CDR3 spells CASSLQGSYGYTF. CDR3 coding DNA: TGTGCCAGCAGTCTACAGGGGAGCTATGGCTACACCTTC.

This rearrangement joins TRBV11-2 to TRBJ2-1; TRBD1 agrees at 11 bases. This CDR3 has 15 residues. The J segment lost 3 bases and the V segment lost 5 bases, leaving 3 bases of the junction unmatched. CDR1 is SGHAT, CDR2 FQNNGV, per germline. In nucleotides, the CDR3 is TGTGCCAGCAGCCCCGGGACAGGGGGCTACAATGAGCAGTTCTTC. Its protein is CASSPGTGGYNEQFF.

CDR3 sequence reads: CASSLSGTATQETQYF. Here the CDR3 DNA reads TGCGCCAGCAGCTTAAGCGGAACCGCCACCCAAGAGACCCAGTACTTC. The chain combines TRBV5-1 with TRBJ2-5; D possibly corresponds to TRBD2 (5 bases). V dropped 2 bases and J dropped 1 base, with 15 bases sitting between them. Germline V gene sequence: CDR1 SGHRS, CDR2 YFSETQ. This CDR3 has 16 amino acids.

This clone occurred a few times. V gene TRBV30 combines with J gene TRBJ2-7; tentatively, D is TRBD1 or TRBD2 (5 bases each). Between the trimmed V and J ends, which lost 0 bases and 6 bases, there was a span of 12 bases. CDR1 GTSNPN and CDR2 SVGIG come from the germline V gene (reference sequence). The CDR3 is 13 amino acids. The CDR3 coding sequence is TGTGCCTGGAGTGTGACTCGAGGGGCCGAGCAGTACTTC. It translates to CAWSVTRGAEQYF.

The chain is built from TRBV2 and TRBJ2-1; 12 positions agree with TRBD2. V was pared by 4 bases and J by 5 bases, with 6 bases of the junction left unmatched. CDR1 is SNHLY and CDR2 is FYNNEI in the germline V gene. This CDR3 has 16 residues. The CDR3 region is CASSGLLAGGHNEQFF. In DNA form, the CDR3 reads TGTGCCAGCAGTGGGTTACTAGCGGGGGGCCACAATGAGCAGTTCTTC.

This clone was counted between two and nine times. The CDR3, as DNA: TGTGCCAGCAGCGGAAGGTACGGTGGAGAGACCCAGTACTTC. This translates into CASSGRYGGETQYF. V is TRBV2 and J is TRBJ2-5; no reliable D call. The CDR3 totals 14 residues. Germline CDR1 is SNHLY and CDR2 is FYNNEI. The ends were cut back, 6 bases at V and 4 bases at J, with 15 bases in the middle.

This clone was observed a handful of times. The chain links TRBV2 to TRBJ2-3; perhaps TRBD1 as D (6 bases). This CDR3 is built from 15 residues. The V end was cut by 5 bases, the J end by 0 bases, with 12 bases between. Germline V gene lookup returns CDR1 SNHLY and CDR2 FYNNEI. This chain's CDR3 is CASSTRQASTDTQYF. The DNA of the CDR3 is TGTGCCAGCAGTACCCGACAGGCTAGCACAGATACGCAGTATTTT. Drawing the rest from reference TRBV2 and TRBJ2-3, the complete variable domain is EPEVTQTPSHQVTQMGQEVILRCVPISNHLYFYWYRQILGQKVEFLVSFYNNEISEKSEIFDDQFSVERPDGSNFTLKIRSTKLEDSAMYFCASSTRQASTDTQYFGPGTRLTVL.

The rearrangement uses TRBV2 and TRBJ1-5; no firm D call. Germline CDR1 SNHLY, CDR2 FYNNEI. The CDR3 runs to 14 residues. Trimming took 4 bases from V and 7 from J, leaving 14 bases between them. CDR3 protein: CASSVRVGEQPQHF. CDR3 nucleotides: TGTGCCAGCAGTGTACGGGTTGGGGAGCAGCCCCAGCATTTT.

The chain uses TRBV6-5 and TRBJ2-3; possibly TRBD1 or TRBD2 for D (5 bases each). The CDR3 extends over 16 amino acids. CDR1 and CDR2 from the germline V gene are MNHEY and SVGAGI. V lost 0 bases, J lost 2 bases, and 12 bases lay in between. The DNA for the CDR3 is TGTGCCAGCAGTTACTCCTCCGGGACGGTCACAGATACGCAGTATTTT. Its protein is CASSYSSGTVTDTQYF.

Ten or more counts support this clone. This sequence joins TRBV7-9 and TRBJ1-5; weak D call: TRBD1 (6 bases). CDR1 is SEHNR and CDR2 is FQNEAQ in the germline V gene (reference sequence). V lost 5 bases, J lost 3 bases, and 11 bases lay in between. This CDR3 has 14 amino acids. CDR3 bases: TGTGCCAGCAGCCCAGGACAGATCAATCAGCCCCAGCATTTT. This encodes CASSPGQINQPQHF. Using reference TRBV7-9 and TRBJ1-5 for the parts outside the CDR3, the full variable domain is DTGVSQNPRHKITKRGQNVTFRCDPISEHNRLYWYRQTLGQGPEFLTYFQNEAQLEKSRLLSDRFSAERPKGSFSTLEIQRTEQGDSAMYLCASSPGQINQPQHFGDGTRLSIL.

This clone was counted only a few times. This chain uses TRBV11-2 with TRBJ1-1, with 9 bases matching TRBD1. Trimming took 4 bases from V and 3 from J; bases not matched to a gene: 6. Germline V gene sequence: CDR1 SGHAT, CDR2 FQNNGV. The length of the CDR3 is 15 residues. This chain's CDR3 is CASSSSDRGDTEAFF. The CDR3 bases are TGTGCCAGCAGCTCCAGTGACAGGGGGGACACTGAAGCTTTCTTT.

The J gene is TRBJ1-5, the V gene TRBV5-5, with a tentative D call TRBD1 (5 bases). The CDR3 is 14 amino acids. The germline gives CDR1 SGHKS, CDR2 YYEKEE (reference sequence). V lost 3 bases to trimming and J lost 7 bases, with 14 bases between them. CDR3 nucleotide sequence: TGTGCCAGCAGCTGGGGACCTAGCGACCAGCCCCAGCATTTT. This encodes CASSWGPSDQPQHF.

CDR3 residues: CATSRAGTLNQPQHF. CDR3 DNA: TGTGCCACCAGCAGAGCCGGGACCCTGAATCAGCCCCAGCATTTT. The chain carries TRBV15 and TRBJ1-5, with a possible D match to TRBD1 (5 bases). The V end lost 1 base, the J end lost 4 bases, and 11 bases lay between the germline ends. The CDR3 consists of 15 residues. CDR1 is LNHNV, CDR2 YYDKDF, per germline (reference sequence).

J is TRBJ2-1 and V is TRBV27, with TRBD1 matching 7 bases. Germline CDR1 reads MNHEY; CDR2 reads SMNVEV (reference sequence). The CDR3 totals 18 residues. Germline trimming cut 6 bases from V and 0 bases from J; bases unmatched to any gene: 14. CDR3 in amino acids: CASSPARQGIPSYNEQFF. CDR3 in DNA: TGTGCCAGCAGCCCGGCCCGACAGGGAATCCCCTCCTACAATGAGCAGTTCTTC.

V usage is TRBV6-1 and J usage is TRBJ2-6, with D possibly being TRBD1 (6 bases). The germline CDR1 and CDR2 sequences are MNHNS and SASEGT. Trimming removed 1 base at V and 2 bases at J, with 12 bases between. This CDR3 is built from 17 residues. Here the CDR3 DNA reads TGTGCCAGCAGTGAAGGTTTCGCAGGGGCTGGGGCCAACGTCCTGACTTTC. This codes for CASSEGFAGAGANVLTF.

The table lists this clone with a few counts. This chain connects TRBV9 to TRBJ1-1; 11 bases align to TRBD1. The trim removed 4 bases at V and 6 bases at J, leaving 8 bases unmatched. CDR1 is SGDLS and CDR2 is YYNGEE in the germline V gene. The CDR3 is made up of 15 amino acids. CDR3 in DNA: TGTGCCAGCAGCCCTGGACAGGGGGCTTTCGCTGAAGCTTTCTTT. Translating it yields CASSPGQGAFAEAFF.

The rearrangement joins TRBV18 to TRBJ2-7; a weak D match, TRBD1 (5 bases). V was cut by 2 bases and J by 7 bases, with 15 bases left in between. The CDR3 spans 14 residues. Germline CDR1 KGHSH, CDR2 LQKENI. The DNA for the CDR3 is TGTGCCAGCTCACCAGGGCAGGGTTTGGGGGAGCAGTACTTC. It specifies CASSPGQGLGEQYF. Based on the CDR3 plus reference TRBV18 and TRBJ2-7, the full variable domain is NAGVMQNPRHLVRRRGQEARLRCSPMKGHSHVYWYRQLPEEGLKFMVYLQKENIIDESGMPKERFSAEFPKEGPSILRIQQVVRGDSAAYFCASSPGQGLGEQYFGPGTRLTVT.

This clone appeared a few times. V and J are TRBV5-1 and TRBJ2-3; D remains ambiguous. The CDR3 totals 15 residues. Germline V gene lookup returns CDR1 SGHRS and CDR2 YFSETQ. V was trimmed by 0 bases and J by 0 bases, leaving 8 bases between them. The CDR3 sequence is CASSLVATSTDTQYF. DNA for the CDR3: TGCGCCAGCAGCTTGGTGGCGACTAGCACAGATACGCAGTATTTT.

This clone occurred a few times. The chain is built from TRBV5-1 and TRBJ2-1; D possibly matches TRBD1 or TRBD2 (5 bases each). The CDR3 is made up of 12 amino acids. With 7 bases removed from V and 7 bases from J, the gap between germline ends came to 12 bases. CDR1 and CDR2 from the germline V gene are SGHRS and YFSETQ. The CDR3 DNA follows: TGCGCCAGCGGGGGATCAGGGAATGAGCAGTTCTTC. This sequence encodes CASGGSGNEQFF.

This sequence joins TRBV5-4 and TRBJ2-6; no clear D gene. In germline, CDR1 is SGHNT, CDR2 YYREEE (reference sequence). This CDR3 has 15 residues. The ends were cut back, 2 bases at V and 0 bases at J, with 6 bases in the middle. Here the CDR3 reads CASSFSASGANVLTF. CDR3 DNA: TGTGCCAGCAGCTTTTCTGCCTCTGGGGCCAACGTCCTGACTTTC.

V gene TRBV9 combines with J gene TRBJ1-6; D is possibly TRBD1 (6 bases). With 0 bases removed from V and 9 bases from J, the gap between germline ends came to 13 bases. The CDR3 is 15 amino acids. CDR1 is SGDLS, CDR2 YYNGEE, per germline. As DNA, the CDR3 is TGTGCCAGCAGCGTAGAAGGGGGGGCCAGTTCACCCCTCCACTTT. Encoded protein: CASSVEGGASSPLHF.

The J gene is TRBJ1-2, the V gene TRBV7-2; D possibly corresponds to TRBD1 (6 bases). The V and J ends lost 6 bases and 5 bases respectively, with 13 bases between them. Germline CDR1 and CDR2: SGHTA and FQGNSA. The length of the CDR3 is 13 residues. CDR3 residues: CASSRQAGYGYTF. CDR3 coding DNA: TGTGCCAGCAGTCGACAGGCGGGATATGGCTACACCTTC.

The V gene is TRBV5-1, the J gene TRBJ2-2; D gene unclear. Trimming stripped 2 bases from V and 7 bases from J, with 15 bases between. CDR3 length: 15 amino acids. The germline V gene has CDR1 SGHRS and CDR2 YFSETQ. This CDR3 is CASSLEPGPGGELFF. DNA for the CDR3: TGCGCCAGCAGCTTAGAGCCCGGGCCGGGCGGGGAGCTGTTTTTT.

The chain couples TRBV2 to TRBJ1-2, with TRBD1 matching 7 bases. The trim removed 7 bases at V and 2 bases at J, leaving 7 bases unmatched. The CDR3 totals 14 residues. Germline-derived CDR1 and CDR2 are SNHLY and FYNNEI. The CDR3 nucleotides read TGTGCCAGCACCCTAGGGACAGTCAACTATGGCTACACCTTC. Encoded protein: CASTLGTVNYGYTF.